The clone carrying this T cell receptor (beta chain) appeared a few times. Its specificity is not known. This PCR relied on a set of 60 Vbeta primers and 13 Jbeta primers. This table comes from immunoSEQ multiplex PCR, and its TCRdb copy is limited to in-frame clones, with some not included. The sample consists of about 200,000 clones, around four fifths of them appearing once. This sample is part of a study of cytomegalovirus exposure and HLA in healthy donors. Study-level results: The likely explanation for a cluster of highly shared sequence variants was sequencing artifact.

Sequenced: PBMCs. This receptor was taken from a man aged 45-65 years in good health and CMV-seronegative.

As DNA, the CDR3 is TGTGCCAGCAGTGAAGTGGGAGGGGGTAGGGAAAAACTGTTTTTT. Amino acids: CASSEVGGGREKLFF. This sequence joins TRBV6-1 and TRBJ1-4; tentatively, D is TRBD1 (6 bases). V lost 1 base and J 8 bases, leaving 14 bases between the germline ends. CDR1 and CDR2 from the germline V gene are MNHNS and SASEGT. CDR3 length equals 15 residues.